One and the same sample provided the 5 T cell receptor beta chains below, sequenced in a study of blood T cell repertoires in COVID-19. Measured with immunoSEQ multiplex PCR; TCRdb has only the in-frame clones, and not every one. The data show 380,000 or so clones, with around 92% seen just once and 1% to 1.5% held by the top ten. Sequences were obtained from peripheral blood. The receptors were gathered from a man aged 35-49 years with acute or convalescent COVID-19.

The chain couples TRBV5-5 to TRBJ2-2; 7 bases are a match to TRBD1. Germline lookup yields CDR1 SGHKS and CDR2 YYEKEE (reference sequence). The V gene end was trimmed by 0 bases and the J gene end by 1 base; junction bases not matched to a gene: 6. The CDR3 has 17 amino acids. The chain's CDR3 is CASSLVTGTENTGELFF. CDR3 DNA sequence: TGTGCCAGCAGCTTGGTCACGGGGACAGAGAACACCGGGGAGCTGTTTTTT.

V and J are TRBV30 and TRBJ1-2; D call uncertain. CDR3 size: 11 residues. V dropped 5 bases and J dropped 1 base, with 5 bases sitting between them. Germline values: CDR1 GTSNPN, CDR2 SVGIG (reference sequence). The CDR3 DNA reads TGTGCCTGGGGCAGTAACTATGGCTACACCTTC. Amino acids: CAWGSNYGYTF.

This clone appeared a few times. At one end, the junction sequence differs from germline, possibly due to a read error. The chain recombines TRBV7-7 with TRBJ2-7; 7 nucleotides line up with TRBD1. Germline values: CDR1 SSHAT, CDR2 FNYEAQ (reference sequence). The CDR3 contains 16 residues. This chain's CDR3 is CASSSIGTEFTYEQYF. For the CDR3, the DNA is TGTGCTAGCAGCTCCATAGGGACAGAGTTTACCTACGAGCAGTACTTC.

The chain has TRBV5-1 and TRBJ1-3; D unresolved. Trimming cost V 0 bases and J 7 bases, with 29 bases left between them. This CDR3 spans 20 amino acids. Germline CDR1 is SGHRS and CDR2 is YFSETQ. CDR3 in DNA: TGCGCCAGCAGCTTGGATTTTTCTCAGGCCTGGGCCGCCCGGGGTAACACCATATATTTT. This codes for CASSLDFSQAWAARGNTIYF.

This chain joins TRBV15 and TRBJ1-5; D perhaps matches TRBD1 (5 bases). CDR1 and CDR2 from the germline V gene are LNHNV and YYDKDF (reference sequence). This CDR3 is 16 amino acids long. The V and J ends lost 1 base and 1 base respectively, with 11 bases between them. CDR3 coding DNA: TGTGCCACCAGCAGAGGACAGCCGTTGAGCAATCAGCCCCAGCATTTT. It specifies CATSRGQPLSNQPQHF.